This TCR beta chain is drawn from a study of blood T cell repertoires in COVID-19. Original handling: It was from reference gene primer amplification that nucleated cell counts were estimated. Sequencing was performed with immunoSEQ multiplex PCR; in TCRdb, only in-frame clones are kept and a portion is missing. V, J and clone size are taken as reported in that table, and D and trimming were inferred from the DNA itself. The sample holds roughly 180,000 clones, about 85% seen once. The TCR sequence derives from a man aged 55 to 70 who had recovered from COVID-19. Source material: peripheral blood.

The CDR3 here is CASSPPRTGVADTQYF. In DNA, the CDR3 is TGTGCCAGCAGCCCACCGCGGACGGGGGTGGCAGATACGCAGTATTTT. The V gene is TRBV3-1 (or the pseudogene TRBV3-2), the J gene TRBJ2-3, with a weak D call TRBD2 (6 bases). Germline CDR1 and CDR2: LGHDT and YNNKEL (reference sequence). The CDR3 is 16 residues long. Trimming shortened V by 4 bases and J by 4 bases, and 18 bases separated the two germline ends.